The rows below give T cell receptor beta chains drawn from one sample of a study of T cells after yellow fever vaccination. TCRdb ran MiXCR on the 5' RACE reads and lists one entry per CDR3 protein. The data contain 250,000 to 300,000 distinct CDR3 sequences, roughly 5% of them singletons. The material was CD4+ T cells sorted from PBMCs, obtained on the day of the yellow fever booster vaccination. These receptors all stem from a man younger than 35 who received the YFV17D yellow fever vaccine. Each CDR3 is given with its conserved first and last residue. A D gene is named only where the DNA matches it firmly. A row's size may be missing; if present it is once, few, many or a size class.

TRBD1	TRBV4-1	.	TRBJ1-2	CASSHGTGGADYGYTF	TGCGCCAGCAGCCACGGGACAGGGGGCGCAGACTATGGCTACACCTTC
.	TRBV20-1	.	TRBJ2-7	CSATSGQFHEQYF	TGCAGTGCGACCTCCGGACAATTCCACGAGCAGTACTTC
.	TRBV18	.	TRBJ1-6	CASSPIPGVRSYNSPLHF	TGTGCCAGCTCACCCATTCCGGGGGTACGCTCCTATAATTCACCCCTCCACTTT
.	TRBV18	.	TRBJ2-1	CASSREISDELFF	TGTGCCAGCTCGCGCGAAATTTCTGATGAGCTGTTCTTC
.	TRBV7-2	.	TRBJ1-2	CASSIQGAVYGYTF	TGTGCCAGCAGCATACAGGGTGCGGTCTATGGCTACACCTTC
TRBD1	TRBV20-1	few	TRBJ1-1	CSAPGQGHTEAFF	TGCAGTGCTCCCGGACAGGGCCACACTGAAGCTTTCTTT
.	TRBV5-8	.	TRBJ2-2	CASSLALTGFGNTGELFF	TGTGCCAGCAGCTTGGCCCTGACTGGGTTTGGGAACACCGGGGAGCTGTTTTTT
TRBD2	TRBV5-1	.	TRBJ2-3	CASSFQRLAGALSDTQYF	TGCGCCAGCAGCTTCCAAAGACTAGCGGGGGCCCTATCAGATACGCAGTATTTT
TRBD1	TRBV18	many	TRBJ2-7	CASSPSGQGLYEQYF	TGTGCCAGCTCCCCGTCGGGACAGGGTCTCTACGAGCAGTACTTC
.	TRBV7-2	many	TRBJ1-2	CASSLAGGYGYTF	TGTGCCAGCAGCTTAGCAGGGGGCTATGGCTACACCTTC
.	TRBV18	.	TRBJ2-7	CASSPATGYEQYF	TGTGCCAGCTCACCCGCAACGGGGTACGAGCAGTACTTC
.	TRBV7-3	few	TRBJ2-1	CASSLRGSGEQFF	TGTGCCAGCAGCTTACGGGGTTCGGGAGAGCAGTTCTTC
.	TRBV24-1	.	TRBJ1-2	CATSDSSLDYTF	TGTGCCACCTCGGACAGTTCCCTTGACTACACCTTC
.	TRBV12-3/TRBV12-4	many	TRBJ1-5	CASSSTGGGAGQPQHF	TGTGCCAGCAGTTCGACCGGGGGGGGCGCGGGGCAGCCCCAGCATTTT
.	TRBV28	.	TRBJ1-2	CASSSPTGRGYTF	TGTGCCAGCAGTTCCCCGACCGGTCGGGGCTACACCTTC
.	TRBV9	few	TRBJ1-2	CASSVERFGGYTF	TGTGCCAGCAGCGTAGAAAGGTTTGGGGGCTACACCTTC
.	TRBV11-2	.	TRBJ1-5	CASSREENQPQHF	TGTGCCAGCAGCCGTGAGGAGAATCAGCCCCAGCATTTT
TRBD2	TRBV20-1	many	TRBJ2-2	CSAFPSTSGGAGELFF	TGCAGTGCTTTCCCTTCGACTAGCGGGGGGGCCGGGGAGCTGTTTTTT
.	TRBV6-5	.	TRBJ1-6	CASSRTAVGNSPLHF	TGTGCCAGCAGCCGGACAGCTGTCGGGAATTCACCCCTCCACTTT
.	TRBV5-5	few	TRBJ1-2	CASSAPGTQRGYTF	TGTGCCAGCAGCGCCCCCGGGACCCAAAGGGGCTACACCTTC
TRBD1	TRBV10-3	many	TRBJ2-5	CAIKSQGAPQETQYF	TGTGCCATCAAGAGTCAGGGGGCACCCCAAGAGACCCAGTACTTC
.	TRBV24-1	few	TRBJ2-5	CATSERRDQETQYF	TGTGCCACCAGTGAAAGAAGAGACCAAGAGACCCAGTACTTC
TRBD1	TRBV12-3/TRBV12-4	few	TRBJ2-5	CASSEYRGWETQYF	TGTGCCAGCAGTGAATACAGGGGATGGGAGACCCAGTACTTC
.	TRBV19	few	TRBJ1-1	CASTAVGGLFTEAFF	TGTGCCAGTACGGCGGTTGGGGGGCTTTTCACTGAAGCTTTCTTT
.	TRBV6-2/TRBV6-3	.	TRBJ1-2	CASSPDGACGYTF	TGTGCCAGCAGTCCCGACGGTGCCTGTGGCTACACCTTC
TRBD2	TRBV5-4	few	TRBJ2-1	CASSGGGGPYNEQFF	TGTGCCAGCAGCGGGGGCGGGGGGCCGTACAATGAGCAGTTCTTC
.	TRBV6-5	few	TRBJ2-4	CASSYSTGRGNIQYF	TGTGCCAGCAGTTACTCAACAGGGCGGGGAAACATTCAGTACTTC
TRBD2	TRBV14	few	TRBJ2-1	CASSSFLRGTIRTTQFF	TGTGCCAGCAGCTCGTTCCTGCGGGGGACGATCCGTACTACTCAGTTCTTC
.	TRBV3-1	few	TRBJ1-2	CASSQDVAGTGYTF	TGTGCCAGCAGCCAAGATGTCGCAGGGACTGGCTACACCTTC
TRBD2	TRBV6-2/TRBV6-3	few	TRBJ2-1	CAARSGGNSYNEQFF	TGTGCCGCACGGTCGGGGGGGAACTCCTACAATGAGCAGTTCTTC
TRBD2	TRBV6-5	.	TRBJ2-5	CASSYSPAGPQETQYF	TGTGCCAGCAGTTACTCTCCAGCGGGGCCACAAGAGACCCAGTACTTC
.	TRBV7-9	many	TRBJ2-3	CASSLLSGPPDTQYF	TGTGCCAGCAGCTTACTTAGTGGGCCACCAGATACGCAGTATTTT
.	TRBV7-6	many	TRBJ2-1	CASTQQGYASYNEQFF	TGTGCCAGCACCCAACAGGGCTATGCTTCCTACAATGAGCAGTTCTTC
.	TRBV5-5	.	TRBJ2-1	CASSYTGTVGINEQFF	TGTGCCAGCAGTTACACCGGGACTGTTGGCATCAATGAGCAGTTCTTC
.	TRBV7-9	few	TRBJ1-2	CASSFYTGYGYTF	TGTGCCAGCAGCTTCTACACAGGATATGGCTACACCTTC
.	TRBV20-1	many	TRBJ2-7	CSARDVGNEQYF	TGCAGTGCTAGAGATGTCGGGAACGAGCAGTACTTC
TRBD1	TRBV7-2	few	TRBJ1-5	CASSFGTGVNQPQHF	TGTGCCAGCAGCTTCGGGACAGGGGTCAATCAGCCCCAGCATTTT
TRBD2	TRBV12-3/TRBV12-4	many	TRBJ2-1	CASSNNRGGGSYEQFF	TGTGCCAGCAGTAACAACCGGGGGGGCGGGTCTTATGAGCAGTTCTTC
.	TRBV7-2	few	TRBJ2-5	CASSLGTRPGGTQYF	TGTGCCAGCAGCTTAGGGACTCGGCCTGGGGGAACCCAGTACTTC
.	TRBV10-3	.	TRBJ2-3	CAISEVQGGDTQYF	TGTGCCATCAGTGAGGTGCAGGGGGGAGATACGCAGTATTTT
TRBD1	TRBV5-1	few	TRBJ2-3	CASSRQTGTGGPDTQYF	TGCGCCAGCAGCCGGCAAACCGGGACAGGGGGCCCAGATACGCAGTATTTT
TRBD2	TRBV20-1	.	TRBJ2-5	CSGNRPGGAVETQYF	TGCAGTGGGAACAGGCCCGGGGGGGCCGTGGAGACCCAGTACTTC
.	TRBV3-1	many	TRBJ1-4	CASSQNSNSEKLFF	TGTGCCAGCAGCCAAAACAGTAACAGTGAAAAACTGTTTTTT